Listed here are 14 T cell receptor beta chains from one sample, sequenced in a study of spatial heterogeneity in lung cancer (dated by TCRdb to the late 2010s). Libraries were built with 5' RACE. The sample was run on a NextSeq 500. TCRdb took the public reads, trimmed them with fastp at Q25, ran MiXCR for clone calling and kept in-frame beta chains. Every CDR3 protein is listed once, alongside the most common genes and DNA of its rows. The sample data list tens of thousands of distinct CDR3 sequences, and 12% to 15% of these were observed just once. The top ten clonotypes cover approximately 60% of the sample. The time point label corresponds to: sample taken at primary tumor resection. The material sequenced was PBMCs, taken at surgery. The receptor set was obtained from a male donor with early-stage non-small cell lung cancer.

This sequence joins TRBV12-3 or TRBV12-4 and TRBJ2-2, with D perhaps assigned TRBD1 or TRBD2 (5 bases each). This CDR3 comprises 15 residues. V shed 6 bases and J shed 3 bases, with 14 bases lying between them. The chain's CDR3 is CASRIGLGDTGELFF. CDR3 bases: TGTGCCAGCAGGATCGGACTGGGGGACACCGGGGAGCTGTTTTTT.

Concerning this clonotype itself: Just one base apart from a much larger clone, this may be a read error. The V call is TRBV28, the J call TRBJ1-2; possibly TRBD1 for D (5 bases). CDR1 is MDHEN, CDR2 SYDVKM, per germline. The CDR3 length is 13 residues. Trimming stripped 10 bases from V and 6 bases from J, with 18 bases between. The CDR3 DNA reads TGTGCCAACCATTGGGCCGTGGGGGATGGCTACACCTTC. It is translated as CANHWAVGDGYTF.

A few counts support this clonotype. The V and J genes are TRBV2 and TRBJ2-1, with D tentatively TRBD1 (6 bases). The CDR3 covers 14 residues. Germline-derived CDR1 and CDR2 are SNHLY and FYNNEI. Trimming stripped 4 bases from V and 7 bases from J, with 14 bases between. The CDR3, as DNA: TGTGCCAGCAGTGGCCTCCAGGGGAGTAATGAGCAGTTCTTC. Translation gives CASSGLQGSNEQFF.

This clonotype turned up a few times. The chain employs TRBV24-1 and TRBJ2-1; D tentatively fits TRBD1 or TRBD2 (5 bases each). CDR3 length equals 16 residues. Trimming took off 3 bases at V and 2 bases at J, with 13 bases between the two ends. The germline CDR1 and CDR2 sequences are KGHDR and SFDVKD. The DNA for the CDR3 is TGTGCCACCAGTGATATACCCAGGGAGCCCTACAATGAGCAGTTCTTC. Translation gives CATSDIPREPYNEQFF.

Only a few counts were recorded for this clonotype. J is TRBJ2-6 and V is TRBV30; a possible D gene is TRBD2 (5 bases). V was cut by 4 bases and J by 1 base, with 14 bases left in between. CDR3 length: 16 residues. The V gene's germline CDR1 is GTSNPN and CDR2 SVGIG (reference sequence). CDR3 in DNA: TGTGCCTGGAAACCGCTAGCTAATTCTGGGGCCAACGTCCTGACTTTC. This gives the protein CAWKPLANSGANVLTF. Using reference TRBV30 and TRBJ2-6 for the parts outside the CDR3, the full variable domain is SQTIHQWPATLVQPVGSPLSLECTVEGTSNPNLYWYRQAAGRGLQLLFYSVGIGQISSEVPQNLSASRPQDRQFILSSKKLLLSDSGFYLCAWKPLANSGANVLTFGAGSRLTVL.

This clonotype has just a few counts. The chain uses TRBV10-3 and TRBJ2-7; D gene unclear. CDR1 and CDR2 from the germline V gene are ENHRY and SYGVKD. The CDR3 has 16 residues. Trimming cost V 0 bases and J 3 bases, with 15 bases left between them. In DNA form, the CDR3 reads TGTGCCATCAGTGAGTCGATAGGAGCTTTTAACTACGAGCAGTACTTC. Protein sequence: CAISESIGAFNYEQYF.

This clonotype came up a few times. The junction does not match germline at one end; this may be a read error. The chain uses TRBV5-1 and TRBJ2-7; either TRBD1 or TRBD2 may supply D (5 bases each). This CDR3 spans 15 amino acids. Germline CDR1 and CDR2: SGHRS and YFSETQ. The CDR3 DNA is TGCGCCAGCAGTTTGGCCTTGAGGGGCCCCTACGAGCAGTACTTC. As protein: CASSLALRGPYEQYF.

The V call is TRBV5-1, the J call TRBJ2-1; the match to TRBD2 covers 7 bases. Germline V gene sequence: CDR1 SGHRS, CDR2 YFSETQ. V dropped 4 bases and J dropped 0; count of bases not matched to a gene: 7. The CDR3 extends over 16 amino acids. The CDR3 nucleotides are TGCGCCAGCAGCCCATCTAGCGGTAGCTCCTACAATGAGCAGTTCTTC. This encodes CASSPSSGSSYNEQFF.

This clonotype was detected a few times. Here the CDR3 reads CASSLGSGGTGANVLTF. DNA of the CDR3: TGTGCCAGCAGTTTAGGCTCCGGAGGGACTGGGGCCAACGTCCTGACTTTC. This chain connects TRBV12-3 or TRBV12-4 to TRBJ2-6; D is possibly TRBD2 (6 bases). The CDR3 totals 17 residues. Trimming cost V 1 base and J 2 bases, with 12 bases left between them.

CDR3 protein: CSARVANTEAFF. The CDR3 bases are TGCAGTGCTAGAGTGGCGAACACTGAAGCTTTCTTT. This chain uses TRBV20-1 with TRBJ1-1; D uncertain. The CDR3 has 12 amino acids. CDR1 and CDR2 from the germline V gene are DFQATT and SNEGSKA (reference sequence). Trimming took 1 base from V and 1 from J, leaving 4 bases between them.

This clonotype occurred a few times. A read error may account for a junction end that differs from germline. V is TRBV7-7 and J is TRBJ2-7, with TRBD2 as a possible D gene (6 bases). The V gene's germline CDR1 is SSHAT and CDR2 FNYEAQ (reference sequence). This CDR3 region has 14 residues. CDR3 nucleotide sequence: TGTGCTAGCAGCTTAAGCAGGGAGGCTTCGGAGCAGTACTTC. Translated: CASSLSREASEQYF. Based on the CDR3 plus reference TRBV7-7 and TRBJ2-7, the full variable domain is GAGVSQSPRYKVTKRGQDVTLRCDPISSHATLYWYQQALGQGPEFLTYFNYEAQPDKSGLPSDRFSAERPEGSISTLTIQRTEQRDSAMYRCASSLSREASEQYFGPGTRLTVT.

This clonotype has a handful of counts. V is TRBV5-1 and J is TRBJ1-1; no firm D call. Trimming took off 3 bases at V and 1 base at J, with 10 bases between the two ends. The germline V gene encodes CDR1 SGHRS and CDR2 YFSETQ. The CDR3 extends over 14 amino acids. The CDR3 nucleotides are TGCGCCAGCAGCTCGGAACCCGAGAACACTGAAGCTTTCTTT. Encoded protein: CASSSEPENTEAFF. The variable domain in full, completed from reference TRBV5-1 and TRBJ1-1, reads KAGVTQTPRYLIKTRGQQVTLSCSPISGHRSVSWYQQTPGQGLQFLFEYFSETQRNKGNFPGRFSGRQFSNSRSEMNVSTLELGDSALYLCASSSEPENTEAFFGQGTRLTVV.

This clonotype was counted many times. This rearrangement joins TRBV10-2 to TRBJ2-3, with D hard to call. Trimming pared 2 bases from V and 6 bases from J, leaving 6 bases between. CDR3 length equals 12 residues. Germline CDR1 is WSHSY and CDR2 is SAAADI. The CDR3 DNA reads TGCGCCAGCAGTGAGCGCCGGGATACGCAGTATTTT. Translating it yields CASSERRDTQYF.

The chain uses TRBV23-1 and TRBJ1-1, with D possibly TRBD1 on 6 matching bases. TRBV23-1 is an open reading frame, and its role is uncertain. There are 9 residues in the CDR3. The V and J ends lost 9 bases and 8 bases respectively, with 7 bases between them. In DNA, the CDR3 is TGCGCCAGTGACAGGGAAGCTTTCTTT. Protein: CASDREAFF.